Presented here are 21 T cell receptor beta chains from one specimen sequenced in a study of OX40 agonist ivuxolimab in advanced cancers. Library method: the immunoSEQ multiplex PCR assay. TCRdb's version of the immuneACCESS table is confined to in-frame rearrangements and falls short of the full clone set. An unresolved V gene accounts for under half of the shortfall where checked; the remainder is of unknown origin. Here the sample has tens of thousands of clones; approximately 83% occur a single time. The ten most abundant clones make up under 40% of the sample. The specimen comprised CD4+ or CD8+ T cells sorted from blood, sampled in a trial of the OX40 agonist ivuxolimab. The receptors originated from an adult with an advanced solid tumor such as melanoma, head and neck, liver or kidney cancer.

The chain recombines TRBV29-1 with TRBJ1-5; no firm D call. In germline, CDR1 is SQVTM, CDR2 ANQGSEA. The V and J ends lost 8 bases and 3 bases respectively, with 14 bases between them. CDR3 length equals 13 residues. The CDR3 loop is CSFSRGFNQPQHF. The CDR3 region has the DNA TGCAGCTTCTCCCGGGGATTCAATCAGCCCCAGCATTTT. Based on the CDR3 plus reference TRBV29-1 and TRBJ1-5, the full variable domain is SAVISQKPSRDICQRGTSLTIQCQVDSQVTMMFWYRQQPGQSLTLIATANQGSEATYESGFVIDKFPISRPNLTFSTLTVSNMSPEDSSIYLCSFSRGFNQPQHFGDGTRLSIL.

The rearrangement links TRBV18 to TRBJ2-3; D not certain. CDR1 KGHSH and CDR2 LQKENI come from the germline V gene. The CDR3 extends over 16 amino acids. Trimming left V 0 bases short and J 1 base short, with 11 bases between. Written as DNA, the CDR3 is TGTGCCAGCTCACCACCGACCGTCTCCGGCACAGATACGCAGTATTTT. This codes for CASSPPTVSGTDTQYF. The complete variable domain, with remaining parts taken from reference TRBV18 and TRBJ2-3, reads NAGVMQNPRHLVRRRGQEARLRCSPMKGHSHVYWYRQLPEEGLKFMVYLQKENIIDESGMPKERFSAEFPKEGPSILRIQQVVRGDSAAYFCASSPPTVSGTDTQYFGPGTRLTVL.

This chain links TRBV5-6 with TRBJ1-5, with D unresolved. CDR1 and CDR2 (germline): SGHDT, YYEEEE. V lost 4 bases, J lost 4 bases, and 12 bases lay in between. CDR3 length: 14 amino acids. CDR3 loop: CASSQGPGNQPQHF. The CDR3 nucleotides read TGTGCCAGCAGCCAAGGGCCTGGGAATCAGCCCCAGCATTTT.

The table lists this clone with a few counts. The chain recombines TRBV7-2 with TRBJ2-7, with TRBD2 identical over 7 bases. The CDR3 spans 13 residues. Germline V CDR1 and CDR2: SGHTA, FQGNSA. V lost 5 bases, J lost 7 bases, and 8 bases stayed unmatched. CDR3: CASSQPSGGEQYF. CDR3 in DNA: TGTGCCAGCAGCCAGCCCTCGGGGGGAGAGCAGTACTTC.

J is TRBJ1-1 and V is TRBV6-1; no clear D. V lost 9 bases to trimming and J lost 5 bases, with 22 bases between them. The CDR3 contains 15 residues. Germline assignment: CDR1 MNHNS and CDR2 SASEGT. CDR3 nucleotide sequence: TGTGCCAGTGATGAGCCCGGGGAAAGTAGTACTGAAGCTTTCTTT. It is translated as CASDEPGESSTEAFF.

The rearrangement uses TRBV5-1 and TRBJ1-1, with a weak D call TRBD1 (5 bases). Trimming stripped 5 bases from V and 2 bases from J, with 10 bases between. Looked up from germline, CDR1 is SGHRS and CDR2 is YFSETQ. This CDR3 contains 13 residues. The CDR3 DNA follows: TGCGCCAGCAGGGAGGGGCCCAACACTGAAGCTTTCTTT. Translated, it gives CASREGPNTEAFF.

The V and J genes are TRBV5-6 and TRBJ2-1, with D maybe TRBD2 (5 bases). Germline CDR1 is SGHDT and CDR2 is YYEEEE. Trimming pared 0 bases from V and 5 bases from J, leaving 9 bases between. This CDR3 spans 14 amino acids. The DNA of the CDR3 is TGTGCCAGCAGCTTGGGGGGAGTACACAATGAGCAGTTCTTC. Amino acids: CASSLGGVHNEQFF.

This chain uses TRBV7-9 with TRBJ1-3; no clear D gene. V lost 3 bases, J lost 4 bases, and 7 bases lay in between. Germline V gives CDR1 SEHNR, CDR2 FQNEAQ (reference sequence). The length of the CDR3 is 13 residues. The CDR3 DNA reads as TGTGCCAGCAGCTTTTCCGCAGGAAACACCATATATTTT. Encoded protein: CASSFSAGNTIYF.

The J gene is TRBJ2-2, the V gene TRBV5-1; 7 nucleotides line up with TRBD2. V lost 6 bases to trimming and J lost 6 bases; unmatched junction nucleotides: 11. The length of the CDR3 is 15 residues. Germline CDR1 and CDR2: SGHRS and YFSETQ. The CDR3 region is CASTFVGGPPGELFF. The CDR3 nucleotides read TGCGCCAGCACCTTTGTGGGAGGGCCCCCCGGGGAGCTGTTTTTT. The full variable domain, rest sourced from reference TRBV5-1 and TRBJ2-2, is KAGVTQTPRYLIKTRGQQVTLSCSPISGHRSVSWYQQTPGQGLQFLFEYFSETQRNKGNFPGRFSGRQFSNSRSEMNVSTLELGDSALYLCASTFVGGPPGELFFGEGSRLTVL.

The chain employs TRBV10-2 and TRBJ1-3; no definite D call. Germline V lookup: CDR1 WSHSY, CDR2 SAAADI. The CDR3 totals 14 residues. V was clipped by 2 bases and J by 2 bases, with 7 bases between them. In DNA, the CDR3 is TGCGCCAGCAGTGAGGTCCAGCCTGGAAACACCATATATTTT. This sequence encodes CASSEVQPGNTIYF.

The V gene is TRBV13, the J gene TRBJ2-5, with 8 bases identical to TRBD1. The trim removed 5 bases at V and 6 bases at J, leaving 8 bases unmatched. This CDR3 comprises 14 residues. From germline, CDR1 is PRHDT and CDR2 FYEKMQ (reference sequence). CDR3 sequence: CASSPGGEVKTQYF. The CDR3 DNA follows: TGTGCCAGCAGCCCAGGGGGCGAGGTGAAGACCCAGTACTTC.

The CDR3 protein is CASRGQGATYEQYF. DNA of the CDR3: TGTGCCAGCAGAGGACAGGGGGCGACCTACGAGCAGTACTTC. The V and J genes are TRBV6-1 and TRBJ2-7; 11 positions agree with TRBD1. CDR3 size: 14 residues. CDR1 and CDR2 (germline): MNHNS, SASEGT. V was clipped by 6 bases and J by 2 bases; unmatched bases: 3.

This clone has only a few counts. This specimen includes other DNA sequences encoding the same CDR3. This chain joins TRBV30 and TRBJ1-5, with D perhaps TRBD1 (5 bases). Germline assignment: CDR1 GTSNPN and CDR2 SVGIG (reference sequence). V lost 0 bases to trimming and J lost 3 bases, with 12 bases between them. There are 15 residues in the CDR3. CDR3 residues: CAWSVKGLYNQPQHF. The CDR3 bases are TGTGCCTGGAGTGTTAAGGGGTTATACAATCAGCCCCAGCATTTT.

The V gene is TRBV7-3, the J gene TRBJ2-2; D is possibly TRBD2 (6 bases). Germline assignment: CDR1 SGHTA and CDR2 FQGTGA. The V end was cut by 6 bases, the J end by 3 bases, with 14 bases between. This CDR3 contains 15 residues. CDR3 residues: CASSNRDFYTGELFF. The CDR3 region has the DNA TGTGCCAGCAGTAACCGGGACTTCTACACCGGGGAGCTGTTTTTT.

This clone was detected only once. This chain uses TRBV19 with TRBJ1-1; TRBD1 might be the D (6 bases). Germline V gene data show CDR1 as LNHDA and CDR2 as SQIVND (reference sequence). The CDR3 consists of 13 residues. V shed 6 bases and J shed 5 bases, with 13 bases lying between them. The CDR3 loop is CASSRWQGTEAFF. The DNA for the CDR3 is TGTGCCAGTAGCCGGTGGCAGGGGACTGAAGCTTTCTTT.

This clone came up a few times. The CDR3 DNA is TGTGCCAGCAGCCAACTTGGCTTCGGGGGCCGAAGTACCGAGCAGTACTTC. Translation: CASSQLGFGGRSTEQYF. This rearrangement joins TRBV14 to TRBJ2-7; D possibly uses TRBD1 or TRBD2 (6 bases each). The CDR3 totals 17 residues. CDR1 is SGHDN, CDR2 FVKESK, per germline. V dropped 2 bases and J dropped 6 bases, with 23 bases sitting between them.

The chain employs TRBV29-1 and TRBJ2-5; D unresolved. The end of the DNA is better explained by TRBJ2-7, so the J call may be wrong. Germline V gives CDR1 SQVTM, CDR2 ANQGSEA. This CDR3 comprises 12 residues. This CDR3 is CSVVAKGYEQYF. CDR3 nucleotide sequence: TGCAGCGTTGTGGCAAAGGGCTACGAGCAGTACTTC.

The chain is built from TRBV27 and TRBJ2-3; possibly TRBD1 for D (6 bases). Germline CDR1 and CDR2: MNHEY and SMNVEV (reference sequence). With 2 bases removed from V and 4 bases from J, the gap between germline ends came to 13 bases. The CDR3 has 15 amino acids. CDR3 in amino acids: CASSLSTGLADTQYF. The CDR3 DNA sequence: TGTGCCAGCAGTTTAAGTACAGGGTTGGCAGATACGCAGTATTTT.

This chain links TRBV9 with TRBJ1-1; the D is unclear. V dropped 0 bases and J dropped 1 base, with 7 bases sitting between them. This CDR3 comprises 14 residues. Germline-derived CDR1 and CDR2 are SGDLS and YYNGEE. The CDR3 protein is CASSVVLGNTEAFF. Written as DNA, the CDR3 is TGTGCCAGCAGCGTAGTTCTAGGGAACACTGAAGCTTTCTTT. The full variable domain, completed using reference TRBV9 and TRBJ1-1, is DSGVTQTPKHLITATGQRVTLRCSPRSGDLSVYWYQQSLDQGLQFLIQYYNGEERAKGNILERFSAQQFPDLHSELNLSSLELGDSALYFCASSVVLGNTEAFFGQGTRLTVV.

The chain is built from TRBV12-5 and TRBJ2-5, with a possible D match to TRBD2 (6 bases). In germline, CDR1 is LGHNT, CDR2 FRNRAP. The CDR3 consists of 15 residues. V dropped 7 bases and J dropped 5 bases, with 20 bases sitting between them. The CDR3 here is CASVWRDQVGETQYF. The CDR3 bases are TGTGCTAGTGTTTGGAGGGACCAAGTGGGGGAGACCCAGTACTTC.

The rearrangement links TRBV7-8 to TRBJ2-7, with a tentative D call TRBD1 (5 bases). The V end was cut by 6 bases, the J end by 1 base, with 10 bases between. This CDR3 is built from 13 residues. CDR1 is SGHVS and CDR2 is FQNEAQ in the germline V gene. CDR3 region: CASSRDSSYEQYF. The CDR3 DNA is TGTGCCAGCAGTCGAGACAGTTCCTACGAGCAGTACTTC.